This T cell receptor beta chain comes out of a study of CD8 T cells in ankylosing spondylitis. This clonotype was counted only a few times. Its antigen is currently unknown. With molecular barcodes, quantitative 5'-RACE was used to make the TCR beta libraries. TCRdb itself ran the 5' RACE reads through MiXCR, one entry per CDR3 protein. The sample has under 850,000 distinct CDR3 sequences; around 19% are singletons. Study-wide results and caveats: There were earlier reports of some motif variants in reactive arthritis synovial fluid and blood. Disease-linked clones proved CD8+ and comparatively uncommon in peripheral blood. Enrichment of disease-linked clones was reportedly significant in matched ankylosing spondylitis synovial fluid. A motif of roughly eight highly homologous TCR beta variants was seen as apparently characteristic of ankylosing spondylitis blood.

The V segment lost 3 bases and the J segment 1 base; nucleotides outside the gene matches: 10. In germline, CDR1 is MGHRA, CDR2 YSYEKL. The CDR3 extends over 17 amino acids. What was sequenced was blood, either unsorted or a sorted T cell fraction (not recorded which). This TCR derives from a male donor with ankylosing spondylitis. V usage is TRBV4-1 and J usage is TRBJ1-1; 8 bases match TRBD1. The CDR3 DNA sequence: TGCGCCAGCAGCCACCCTCCAGGGGGCTGGGGGAACACTGAAGCTTTCTTT. Its protein is CASSHPPGGWGNTEAFF.